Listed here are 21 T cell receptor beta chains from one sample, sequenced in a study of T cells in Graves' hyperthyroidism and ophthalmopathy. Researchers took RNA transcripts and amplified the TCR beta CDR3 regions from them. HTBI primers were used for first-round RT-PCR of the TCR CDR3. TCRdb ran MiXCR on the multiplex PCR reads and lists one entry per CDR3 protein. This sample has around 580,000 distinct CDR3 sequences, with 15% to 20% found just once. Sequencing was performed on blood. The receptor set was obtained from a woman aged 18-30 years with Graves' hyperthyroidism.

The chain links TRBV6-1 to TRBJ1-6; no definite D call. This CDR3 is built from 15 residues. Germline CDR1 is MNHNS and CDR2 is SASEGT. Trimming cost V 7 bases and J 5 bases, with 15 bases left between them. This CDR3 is CASTPLAVHNSPLHF. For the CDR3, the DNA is TGTGCCAGCACGCCATTGGCAGTCCATAATTCACCCCTCCACTTT.

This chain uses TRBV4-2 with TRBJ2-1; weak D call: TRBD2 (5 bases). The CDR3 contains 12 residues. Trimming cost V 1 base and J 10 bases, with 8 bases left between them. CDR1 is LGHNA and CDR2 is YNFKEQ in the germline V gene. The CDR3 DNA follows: TGTGCCAGCAGCCAAGTTTCGGGGGAGCAGTTCTTC. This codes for CASSQVSGEQFF.

The CDR3 here is CASSRLPEMAQYF. The DNA of the CDR3 is TGTGCCAGCAGCCGTCTTCCCGAGATGGCGCAGTATTTT. The V call is TRBV11-2, the J call TRBJ2-3; no definite D call. Trimming cost V 5 bases and J 10 bases, with 16 bases left between them. The CDR3 covers 13 residues. The germline gives CDR1 SGHAT, CDR2 FQNNGV.

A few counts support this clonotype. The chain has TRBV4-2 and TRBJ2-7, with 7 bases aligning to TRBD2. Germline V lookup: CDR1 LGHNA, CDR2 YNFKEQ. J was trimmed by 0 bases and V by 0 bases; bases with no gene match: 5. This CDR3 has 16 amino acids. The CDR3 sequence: CASSQESGVSSYEQYF. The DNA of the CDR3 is TGTGCCAGCAGCCAAGAAAGCGGGGTCAGCTCCTACGAGCAGTACTTC.

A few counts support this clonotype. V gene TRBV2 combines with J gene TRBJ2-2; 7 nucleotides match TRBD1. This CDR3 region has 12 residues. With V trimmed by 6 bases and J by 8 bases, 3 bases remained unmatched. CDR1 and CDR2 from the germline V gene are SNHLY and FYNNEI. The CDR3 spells CASRMGQGELFF. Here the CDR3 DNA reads TGTGCCAGCAGGATGGGACAGGGGGAGCTGTTTTTT. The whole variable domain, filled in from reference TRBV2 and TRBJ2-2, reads EPEVTQTPSHQVTQMGQEVILRCVPISNHLYFYWYRQILGQKVEFLVSFYNNEISEKSEIFDDQFSVERPDGSNFTLKIRSTKLEDSAMYFCASRMGQGELFFGEGSRLTVL.

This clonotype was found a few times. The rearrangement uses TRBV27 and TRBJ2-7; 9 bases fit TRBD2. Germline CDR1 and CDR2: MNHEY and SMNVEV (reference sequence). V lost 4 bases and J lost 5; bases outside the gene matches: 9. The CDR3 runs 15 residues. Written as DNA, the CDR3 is TGTGCCAGCAGTTCGGGCGCGGGAGGGTTAAACGAGCAGTACTTC. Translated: CASSSGAGGLNEQYF.

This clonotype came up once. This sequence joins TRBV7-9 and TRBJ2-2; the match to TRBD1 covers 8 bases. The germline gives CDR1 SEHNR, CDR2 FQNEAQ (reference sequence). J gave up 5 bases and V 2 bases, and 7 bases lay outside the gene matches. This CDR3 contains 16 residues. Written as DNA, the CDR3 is TGTGCCAGCAGCTTATCTCAGGGGGCTAGGACCGGGGAGCTGTTTTTT. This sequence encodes CASSLSQGARTGELFF.

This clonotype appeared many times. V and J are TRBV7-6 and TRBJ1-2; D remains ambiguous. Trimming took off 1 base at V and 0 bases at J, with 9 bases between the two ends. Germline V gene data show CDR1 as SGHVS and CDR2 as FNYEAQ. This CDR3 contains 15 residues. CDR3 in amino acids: CASSLETETNYGYTF. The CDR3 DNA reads TGTGCCAGCAGCTTAGAGACGGAAACTAACTATGGCTACACCTTC.

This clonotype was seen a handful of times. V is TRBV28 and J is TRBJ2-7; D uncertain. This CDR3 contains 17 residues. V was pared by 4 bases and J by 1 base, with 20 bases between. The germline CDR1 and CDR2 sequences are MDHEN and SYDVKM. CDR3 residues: CASSSSSVRVYSYEQYF. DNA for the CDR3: TGTGCCAGCAGTTCCTCCTCAGTCCGTGTGTATTCCTACGAGCAGTACTTC.

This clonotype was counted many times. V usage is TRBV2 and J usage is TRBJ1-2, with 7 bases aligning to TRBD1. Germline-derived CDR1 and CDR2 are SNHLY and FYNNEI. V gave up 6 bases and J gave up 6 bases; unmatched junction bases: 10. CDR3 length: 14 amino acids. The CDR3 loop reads CASREQGFLNGYTF. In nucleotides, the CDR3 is TGTGCCAGCAGAGAACAGGGGTTCCTGAATGGCTACACCTTC.

The CDR3 sequence: CASSGGRGGTGELFF. Written as DNA, the CDR3 is TGTGCCAGCAGTGGAGGGCGGGGGGGAACCGGGGAGCTGTTTTTT. The rearrangement uses TRBV6-1 and TRBJ2-2; 9 bases are a match to TRBD2. Trimming removed 4 bases from V and 5 bases from J; junction bases left unmatched: 5. The CDR3 is 15 residues long. Germline V gene lookup returns CDR1 MNHNS and CDR2 SASEGT.

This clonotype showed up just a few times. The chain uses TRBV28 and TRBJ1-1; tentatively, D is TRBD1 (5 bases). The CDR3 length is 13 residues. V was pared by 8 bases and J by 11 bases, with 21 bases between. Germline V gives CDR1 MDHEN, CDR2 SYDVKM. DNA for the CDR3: TGTGCCAGCTTTGCGGGGACCGTGCTCAGGGCTTTCTTT. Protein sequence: CASFAGTVLRAFF.

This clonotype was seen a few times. DNA of the CDR3: TGCAGCGTGACAGGTGGGGCCTACGAGCAGTACTTC. It specifies CSVTGGAYEQYF. J is TRBJ2-7 and V is TRBV29-1; possible D gene TRBD1, 6 bases. CDR1 is SQVTM and CDR2 is ANQGSEA in the germline V gene. This CDR3 has 12 amino acids. V was cut by 6 bases and J by 2 bases, with 11 bases left in between.

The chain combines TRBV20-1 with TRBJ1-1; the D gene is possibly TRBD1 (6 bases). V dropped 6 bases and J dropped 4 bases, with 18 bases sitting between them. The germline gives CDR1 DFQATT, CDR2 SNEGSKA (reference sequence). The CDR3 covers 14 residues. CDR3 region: CSATDTGLFTEAFF. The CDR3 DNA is TGCAGTGCCACCGATACAGGGCTCTTCACTGAAGCTTTCTTT.

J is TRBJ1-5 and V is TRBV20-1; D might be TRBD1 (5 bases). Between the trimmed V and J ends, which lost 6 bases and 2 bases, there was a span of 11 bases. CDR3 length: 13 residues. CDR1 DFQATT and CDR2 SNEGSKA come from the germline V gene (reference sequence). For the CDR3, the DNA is TGCAGTGCCGGGGGTGGGGGCAATCAGCCCCAGCATTTT. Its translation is CSAGGGGNQPQHF.

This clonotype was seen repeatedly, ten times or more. The CDR3 nucleotides read TGTGCCAGCAGTGGACCCGGGACAGGGTCGGAGACCCAGTACTTC. Its translation is CASSGPGTGSETQYF. The chain has TRBV6-1 and TRBJ2-5; the match to TRBD1 covers 9 bases. Germline lookup yields CDR1 MNHNS and CDR2 SASEGT. The CDR3 length is 15 residues. V lost 4 bases and J lost 5; bases outside the gene matches: 8.

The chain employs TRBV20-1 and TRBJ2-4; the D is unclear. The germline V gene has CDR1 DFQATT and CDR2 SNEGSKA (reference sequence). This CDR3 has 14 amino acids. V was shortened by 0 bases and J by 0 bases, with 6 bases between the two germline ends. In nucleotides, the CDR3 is TGCAGTGCTAGAGATCCAGTAGCCAAAAACATTCAGTACTTC. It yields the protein CSARDPVAKNIQYF.

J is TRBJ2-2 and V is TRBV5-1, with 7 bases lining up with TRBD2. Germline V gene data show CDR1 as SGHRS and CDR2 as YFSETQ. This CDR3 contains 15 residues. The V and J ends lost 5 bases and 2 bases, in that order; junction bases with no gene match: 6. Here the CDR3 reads CASRQAGLNTGELFF. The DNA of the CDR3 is TGCGCCAGCAGACAAGCGGGATTAAACACCGGGGAGCTGTTTTTT.

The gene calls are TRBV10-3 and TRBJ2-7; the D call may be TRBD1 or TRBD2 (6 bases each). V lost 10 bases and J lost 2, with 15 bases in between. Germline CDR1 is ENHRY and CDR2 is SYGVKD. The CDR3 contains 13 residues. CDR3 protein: CATKEGQTYEQYF. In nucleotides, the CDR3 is TGTGCCACAAAGGAGGGACAAACCTACGAGCAGTACTTC.

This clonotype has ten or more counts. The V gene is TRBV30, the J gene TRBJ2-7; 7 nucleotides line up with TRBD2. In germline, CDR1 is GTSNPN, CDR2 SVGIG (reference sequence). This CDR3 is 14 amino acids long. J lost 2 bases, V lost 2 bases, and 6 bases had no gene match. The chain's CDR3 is CAWSYSSGPYEQYF. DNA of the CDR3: TGTGCCTGGAGTTACTCTAGCGGACCCTACGAGCAGTACTTC.

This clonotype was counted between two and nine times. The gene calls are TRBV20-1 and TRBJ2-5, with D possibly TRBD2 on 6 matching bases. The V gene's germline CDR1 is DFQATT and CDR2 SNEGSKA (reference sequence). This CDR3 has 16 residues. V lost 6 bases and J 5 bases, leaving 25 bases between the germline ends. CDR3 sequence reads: CSAPGVTRTSSETQYF. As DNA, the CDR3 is TGCAGTGCCCCTGGGGTGACTAGAACTTCTTCGGAGACCCAGTACTTC.